The 31 T cell receptor beta chains reported below all come from one sample, sequenced in a study of patients and donors after allogeneic stem cell transplantation (dated by TCRdb to about 2020). Receptor libraries were prepared by RT-PCR. The sequencing machine was a NextSeq 550. The public sequencing data were trimmed at Q25 with fastp and processed into clonotypes with MiXCR by TCRdb, which kept only in-frame beta chains. Identical CDR3 protein sequences are pooled into one entry, listed with their most common genes and DNA. In this sample the table shows about 74,000 distinct CDR3 sequences, more than 20% of which occur a single time. The ten largest clonotypes hold more than 20% of the sample. The sequenced sample was blood, either unsorted or a sorted T cell fraction (not recorded which). These receptors were taken from a human donor who was either an allogeneic HSCT recipient or a stem cell or donor lymphocyte infusion donor (not recorded which). It is not recorded whose cells these are; they may come from a transplant donor.

This clonotype has more than one count but fewer than ten. The V call is TRBV4-1, the J call TRBJ2-7; D not certain. V was trimmed by 0 bases and J by 0 bases, leaving 15 bases between them. This CDR3 has 17 amino acids. Germline CDR1 and CDR2: MGHRA and YSYEKL. Here the CDR3 reads CASSQDPGFRDSYEQYF. In DNA form, the CDR3 reads TGCGCCAGCAGCCAAGATCCGGGTTTTAGGGACTCCTACGAGCAGTACTTC.

This clonotype has just one count. The chain has TRBV5-5 and TRBJ2-1; D is unresolved. Germline V gene sequence: CDR1 SGHKS, CDR2 YYEKEE (reference sequence). Trimming left V 2 bases short and J 3 bases short, with 12 bases between. The CDR3 runs 15 residues. The CDR3 here is CASSFFSTSYNEQFF. CDR3 sequence (DNA): TGTGCCAGCAGCTTTTTCTCGACAAGCTACAATGAGCAGTTCTTC.

V is TRBV12-3 or TRBV12-4 and J is TRBJ2-7, with D perhaps TRBD1 (6 bases). V was trimmed by 2 bases and J by 7 bases, leaving 12 bases between them. The CDR3 length is 13 residues. The CDR3 sequence: CASSLIADREQYF. The DNA for the CDR3 is TGTGCCAGCAGTTTAATCGCTGACAGGGAGCAGTACTTC.

The genes are TRBV4-3 and TRBJ1-1; D uncertain. CDR3 length equals 15 residues. The V gene lost 4 bases and the J gene lost 1 base, with 13 bases spanning the gap. The germline V gene has CDR1 LGHNA and CDR2 YSLEER. CDR3 DNA: TGCGCCAGCAGCCGGACTAATAGTCGGAACACTGAAGCTTTCTTT. It codes for CASSRTNSRNTEAFF.

The gene calls are TRBV20-1 and TRBJ2-7, with 8 bases fitting TRBD1. From germline, CDR1 is DFQATT and CDR2 SNEGSKA (reference sequence). V lost 7 bases and J lost 1; bases outside the gene matches: 6. The CDR3 contains 13 residues. CDR3 nucleotide sequence: TGCAGTGGCCCGGGACAGGCGTCCTACGAGCAGTACTTC. This sequence encodes CSGPGQASYEQYF.

The chain is built from TRBV5-1 and TRBJ2-5; D possibly corresponds to TRBD2 (6 bases). CDR1 SGHRS and CDR2 YFSETQ come from the germline V gene. This CDR3 contains 14 residues. V gave up 0 bases and J gave up 5 bases, with 11 bases separating them. The CDR3 DNA sequence: TGCGCCAGCAGCTTGGTACTAGCAGATGAGACCCAGTACTTC. Its translation: CASSLVLADETQYF.

The chain links TRBV5-1 to TRBJ2-5; D gene unclear. Trimming took 7 bases from V and 0 from J, leaving 4 bases between them. Germline V gives CDR1 SGHRS, CDR2 YFSETQ. The CDR3 loop spans 11 amino acids. CDR3 in amino acids: CASYNQETQYF. The CDR3 nucleotides are TGCGCCAGCTATAACCAAGAGACCCAGTACTTC.

The rearrangement joins TRBV6-5 to TRBJ2-3; 7 bases are shared with TRBD1. Germline loops: CDR1 MNHEY, CDR2 SVGAGI. The CDR3 runs to 15 residues. Trimming at V came to 2 bases and at J to 10 bases, leaving 12 bases not matched to a gene. The CDR3 region has the DNA TGTGCCAGCAGTTACACCACAGGGGAAAGGGACCCGCAGTATTTT. Translating gives CASSYTTGERDPQYF.

The sample holds a few counts of this clonotype. The chain combines TRBV18 with TRBJ1-1; D is ambiguous. Per germline, CDR1 KGHSH and CDR2 LQKENI. The CDR3 contains 15 residues. V gave up 8 bases and J gave up 0 bases, with 16 bases separating them. CDR3: CASAIYNSLNTEAFF. The CDR3 bases are TGTGCCAGCGCGATTTACAACAGTCTGAACACTGAAGCTTTCTTT.

This clonotype showed up just a few times. The chain employs TRBV11-3 and TRBJ1-2; possible D gene TRBD1, 5 bases. Between the trimmed V and J ends, which lost 4 bases and 0 bases, there was a span of 21 bases. Per the germline V gene, CDR1 is SGHNT and CDR2 is YENEEA. The CDR3 consists of 18 residues. The CDR3 DNA is TGTGCCAGCAGCTCGGGACTCACTCCAACACGAGCTAACTATGGCTACACCTTC. It translates to CASSSGLTPTRANYGYTF.

In this sample, this clonotype turned up a few times. As DNA, the CDR3 is TGCAGTGCTAGAGATTCGGGCACAGATACGCAGTATTTT. Translation: CSARDSGTDTQYF. The rearrangement links TRBV20-1 to TRBJ2-3; no clear D. The V and J ends lost 0 bases and 1 base respectively, with 5 bases between them. The CDR3 length is 13 residues. CDR1 DFQATT and CDR2 SNEGSKA come from the germline V gene (reference sequence).

This clonotype turned up a few times. The rearrangement links TRBV20-1 to TRBJ2-1, with TRBD1 identical over 8 bases. Germline V CDR1 and CDR2: DFQATT, SNEGSKA (reference sequence). V was clipped by 8 bases and J by 4 bases; unmatched bases: 7. The CDR3 is 13 residues long. CDR3 nucleotide sequence: TGCAGTTTGGCGGGACAGGTGTACAATGAGCAGTTCTTC. Its protein product is CSLAGQVYNEQFF.

This sequence joins TRBV5-1 and TRBJ1-4; possibly TRBD1 for D (6 bases). Germline V gene data show CDR1 as SGHRS and CDR2 as YFSETQ. V shed 4 bases and J shed 3 bases, with 19 bases lying between them. The CDR3 has 17 amino acids. The CDR3 DNA is TGCGCCAGCAGCGGGGGGGCACCGAGGGGCCCTAATGAAAAACTGTTTTTT. This gives the protein CASSGGAPRGPNEKLFF.

V is TRBV9 and J is TRBJ2-7; D may match TRBD1 or TRBD2 (6 bases each). Germline V gives CDR1 SGDLS, CDR2 YYNGEE. This CDR3 has 16 residues. Trimming removed 1 base at V and 5 bases at J, with 19 bases between. The CDR3 protein is CASSVSGGAGVDEQYF. The CDR3 nucleotides are TGTGCCAGCAGCGTATCAGGCGGGGCAGGGGTTGACGAGCAGTACTTC.

The chain employs TRBV28 and TRBJ2-1, with D unresolved. The germline V gene has CDR1 MDHEN and CDR2 SYDVKM. This CDR3 region has 14 residues. V gave up 2 bases and J gave up 3 bases, with 8 bases separating them. CDR3 nucleotides: TGTGCCAGCAGTTTAGGCCGGATCTACAATGAGCAGTTCTTC. As protein: CASSLGRIYNEQFF.

The chain has TRBV9 and TRBJ1-1; tentatively, D is TRBD1 (5 bases). The germline V gene has CDR1 SGDLS and CDR2 YYNGEE. Trimming took 0 bases from V and 3 from J, leaving 6 bases between them. The CDR3 spans 13 residues. The CDR3: CASSVVGDTEAFF. CDR3 coding DNA: TGTGCCAGCAGCGTAGTGGGGGACACTGAAGCTTTCTTT.

This clonotype was observed a handful of times. The rearrangement links TRBV7-3 to TRBJ1-6; D is ambiguous. CDR3 length equals 16 residues. V gave up 3 bases and J gave up 0 bases, with 9 bases separating them. CDR1 is SGHTA, CDR2 FQGTGA, per germline. The CDR3 here is CASSLGGSSYNSPLHF. CDR3 DNA sequence: TGTGCCAGCAGCTTGGGAGGGAGCTCCTATAATTCACCCCTCCACTTT.

This chain connects TRBV20-1 to TRBJ1-5; a possible D gene is TRBD1 (6 bases). The V end was cut by 6 bases, the J end by 1 base, with 10 bases between. CDR3 length: 13 residues. Germline V gene data show CDR1 as DFQATT and CDR2 as SNEGSKA (reference sequence). The CDR3 coding sequence is TGCAGTGCAGGACAGCCAAGCAATCAGCCCCAGCATTTT. Its translation is CSAGQPSNQPQHF.

V gene TRBV11-3 combines with J gene TRBJ2-1, with TRBD2 matching 12 bases. Germline loops: CDR1 SGHNT, CDR2 YENEEA. V lost 3 bases to trimming and J lost 0 bases; unmatched junction nucleotides: 12. CDR3 length: 20 residues. The CDR3 nucleotides are TGTGCCAGCAGCTTCCTATCTAGCGGGAGGGCCAGAAGCTCCTACAATGAGCAGTTCTTC. Its translation is CASSFLSSGRARSSYNEQFF.

This sequence joins TRBV9 and TRBJ2-3, with 8 bases identical to TRBD2. From germline, CDR1 is SGDLS and CDR2 YYNGEE. V shed 0 bases, J shed 1 base, and the junction held 4 bases outside the gene matches. This CDR3 comprises 16 residues. The CDR3 sequence is CASSVAFGRGTDTQYF. CDR3 in DNA: TGTGCCAGCAGCGTAGCTTTCGGGAGGGGCACAGATACGCAGTATTTT.

This clonotype has just one count. The chain carries TRBV6-1 and TRBJ2-2; 12 bases fit TRBD2. After removal of 6 bases from V and 1 base from J, the junction contained 6 bases not matched to a gene. CDR1 is MNHNS and CDR2 is SASEGT in the germline V gene. CDR3 length: 17 amino acids. CDR3 sequence: CASRRTSGVQNTGELFF. Here the CDR3 DNA reads TGTGCCAGCAGACGGACTAGCGGGGTACAGAACACCGGGGAGCTGTTTTTT.

The chain uses TRBV6-6 and TRBJ1-2; TRBD1 matches 7 bases. CDR1 and CDR2 (germline): MNHNY, SVGAGI (reference sequence). The CDR3 is made up of 13 amino acids. V trimming: 0 bases; J trimming: 8 bases; junction bases outside the gene matches: 3. The CDR3 bases are TGTGCCAGCAGTTACTCGACAGGGAACGGCTACACCTTC. It is translated as CASSYSTGNGYTF.

This chain uses TRBV18 with TRBJ2-3; TRBD1 agrees at 7 bases. V gave up 6 bases and J gave up 2 bases; unmatched junction bases: 11. Germline CDR1 and CDR2: KGHSH and LQKENI. The CDR3 is made up of 16 amino acids. Here the CDR3 DNA reads TGTGCCAGCTCCTTAGTCGGACAGGCCCTCACAGATACGCAGTATTTT. Residues: CASSLVGQALTDTQYF.

V is TRBV7-3 and J is TRBJ2-1; TRBD2 agrees at 12 bases. Trimming cost V 5 bases and J 6 bases; bases outside gene matches: 2. Germline V gene lookup returns CDR1 SGHTA and CDR2 FQGTGA. This CDR3 has 14 residues. DNA for the CDR3: TGTGCCAGCAGCAAGACTAGCGGGAGCAATGAGCAGTTCTTC. This gives the protein CASSKTSGSNEQFF.

This clonotype was seen at least ten times. V and J are TRBV4-3 and TRBJ1-1; D uncertain. Trimming took 4 bases from V and 1 from J, leaving 13 bases between them. Looked up from germline, CDR1 is LGHNA and CDR2 is YSLEER. The CDR3 consists of 15 residues. CDR3 amino acids: CASSRSWARNTEAFF. The CDR3 DNA is TGCGCCAGCAGCCGCTCCTGGGCGCGGAACACTGAAGCTTTCTTT.

This chain connects TRBV12-3 or TRBV12-4 to TRBJ2-7; D is tentatively TRBD1 or TRBD2 (5 bases each). V was pared by 5 bases and J by 5 bases, with 19 bases between. The CDR3 sequence is 15 residues long. The DNA of the CDR3 is TGTGCCAGCAGTCTCGGGGCTTGGGCCTACAACGAGCAGTACTTC. Translated: CASSLGAWAYNEQYF.

The V call is TRBV7-9, the J call TRBJ1-1; no definite D call. This CDR3 is 13 amino acids long. Per germline, CDR1 SEHNR and CDR2 FQNEAQ (reference sequence). V shed 5 bases and J shed 3 bases, with 10 bases lying between them. The CDR3 nucleotides are TGTGCCAGCAGCCCGGGTCTTTACACTGAAGCTTTCTTT. This encodes CASSPGLYTEAFF.

The V gene is TRBV7-6, the J gene TRBJ2-5, with TRBD1 matching over 9 bases. After removal of 5 bases from V and 3 bases from J, the junction contained 4 bases not matched to a gene. CDR1 is SGHVS, CDR2 FNYEAQ, per germline. The CDR3 spans 14 residues. The CDR3 loop is CASSATGGEETQYF. The CDR3 DNA sequence: TGTGCCAGCAGCGCAACAGGGGGCGAAGAGACCCAGTACTTC.

This clonotype was seen a few times. The CDR3 spells CASSDPGLGSYEQYF. CDR3 bases: TGTGCCAGCAGTGACCCGGGACTAGGATCCTACGAGCAGTACTTC. J is TRBJ2-7 and V is TRBV25-1, with TRBD2 identical over 8 bases. Losses at the gene ends were 3 bases for V and 1 base for J; bases not matched to a gene: 5. Per germline, CDR1 MGHDK and CDR2 SYGVNS. CDR3 size: 15 residues.

The rearrangement uses TRBV3-1 and TRBJ2-5; TRBD2 matches 8 bases. V shed 2 bases, J shed 5 bases, and the junction held 4 bases outside the gene matches. In germline, CDR1 is LGHDT, CDR2 YNNKEL (reference sequence). The CDR3 spans 14 residues. CDR3 amino acids: CASSQTGGPETQYF. The CDR3 region has the DNA TGTGCCAGCAGCCAAACGGGGGGGCCGGAGACCCAGTACTTC.

The chain couples TRBV7-8 to TRBJ2-5; 7 positions agree with TRBD2. This CDR3 contains 16 residues. Germline lookup yields CDR1 SGHVS and CDR2 FQNEAQ. Germline trimming cut 1 base from V and 5 bases from J; bases unmatched to any gene: 10. The CDR3 is CASSLGPSREGETQYF. Here the CDR3 DNA reads TGTGCCAGCAGCTTAGGTCCCTCTAGGGAGGGGGAGACCCAGTACTTC. The full variable domain, rest sourced from reference TRBV7-8 and TRBJ2-5, is GAGVSQSPRYKVAKRGQDVALRCDPISGHVSLFWYQQALGQGPEFLTYFQNEAQLDKSGLPSDRFFAERPEGSVSTLKIQRTQQEDSAVYLCASSLGPSREGETQYFGPGTRLLVL.